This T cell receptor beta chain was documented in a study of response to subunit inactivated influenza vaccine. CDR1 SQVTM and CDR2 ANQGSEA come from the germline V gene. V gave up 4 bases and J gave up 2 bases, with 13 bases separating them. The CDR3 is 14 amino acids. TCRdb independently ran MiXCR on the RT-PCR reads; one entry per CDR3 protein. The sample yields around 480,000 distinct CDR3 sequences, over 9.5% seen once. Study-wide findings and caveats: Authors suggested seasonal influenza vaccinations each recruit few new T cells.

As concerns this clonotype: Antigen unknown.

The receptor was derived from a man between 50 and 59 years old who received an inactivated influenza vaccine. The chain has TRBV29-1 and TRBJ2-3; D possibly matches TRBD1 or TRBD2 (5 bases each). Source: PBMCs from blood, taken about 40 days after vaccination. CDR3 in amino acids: CSVAYDGATDTQYF. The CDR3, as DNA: TGCAGCGTTGCTTATGACGGGGCCACAGATACGCAGTATTTT.